Here is one TCR beta chain with its context. The antigen is unknown. CDR1 is SGHRS and CDR2 is YFSETQ in the germline V gene. This CDR3 is 14 amino acids long. The J segment lost 5 bases and the V segment lost 4 bases, leaving 7 bases of the junction unmatched. Treatment meaning: oral pan-JAK inhibitor, 5-10 mg twice daily. This record belongs to a study of CD8+ T cells in alopecia areata. Across the whole study: At a dose of 5 to 10 mg twice daily, oral tofacitinib was given to treated patients. General study results and limits: Tofacitinib significantly lowered scalp clonality and expanded CD8+ clones among the top 100.

As the sequencing template, cDNA was produced by extracting RNA and reverse transcribing it. Method: immunoSEQ multiplex PCR; TCRdb's copy keeps in-frame clones and lacks some. The sample contains more than 200,000 clones, 40% to 45% of which appear only once. The receptor comes from a human donor with alopecia areata. Sequencing used CD4+ T cells sorted from blood, obtained around week 37, from a patient treated with tofacitinib. J is TRBJ1-2 and V is TRBV5-1, with 8 positions matching TRBD1. The CDR3 bases are TGCGCCAGCAGCGATGGGGACAGGTTTTATGGCTACACCTTC. Protein product: CASSDGDRFYGYTF.